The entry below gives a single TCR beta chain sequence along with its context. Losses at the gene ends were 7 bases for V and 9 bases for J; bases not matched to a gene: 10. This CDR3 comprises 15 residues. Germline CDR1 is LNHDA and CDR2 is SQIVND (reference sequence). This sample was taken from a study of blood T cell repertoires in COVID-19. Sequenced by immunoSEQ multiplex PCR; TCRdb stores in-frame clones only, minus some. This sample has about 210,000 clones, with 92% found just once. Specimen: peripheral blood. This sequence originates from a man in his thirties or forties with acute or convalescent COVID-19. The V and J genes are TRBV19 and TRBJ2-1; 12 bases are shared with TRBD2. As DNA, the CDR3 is TGTGCCAGTAACAGTCTAGCGGGGGGGCCCGCTGAGCAGTTCTTC. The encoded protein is CASNSLAGGPAEQFF. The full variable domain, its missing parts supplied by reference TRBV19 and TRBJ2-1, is DGGITQSPKYLFRKEGQNVTLSCEQNLNHDAMYWYRQDPGQGLRLIYYSQIVNDFQKGDIAEGYSVSREKKESFPLTVTSAQKNPTAFYLCASNSLAGGPAEQFFGPGTRLTVL.